The subject of this entry is one T cell receptor (beta chain). This clonotype was seen ten or more times. What antigen it recognizes has not been identified. No base quality values were provided; no much bigger clone lies one nucleotide off. The data were taken from a study of breast tumors, draining lymph nodes, adjacent tissues (dated by TCRdb to about 2016). About the investigation overall: The study compared TCR beta repertoires across tumor, adjacent nontumor tissue and axillary lymph nodes from breast cancer patients. In human breast cancer, the study set out to evaluate how tumor, surrounding tissue and draining lymph node repertoires relate to one another and whether T cells may move between these sites. What the work shows at the level of the full study, not this receptor alone: Tumor and nontumor tissue repertoires were found to be significantly more similar in luminal-like than in basal-like breast cancer. The conclusion that tumor T cells originate in lymph nodes was framed as consistent with a hypothesis rather than directly demonstrated. A scenario in which most tumor T cells derive from the lymph node and then expand within tumor tissue was judged to be consistent with the data. Tumors showed preferential V and J gene usage, and their T-cell repertoire diversity fell below that of lymph nodes yet above that of nontumor tissue.

The axillary draining lymph nodes of breast cancer patients were the source of the lymph node samples. Sequencing took place on an Illumina HiSeq 2000. Multiplex PCR amplification was used to build the TCR beta chain libraries. The amplified TCR beta chain products were analyzed by high-throughput sequencing. TCRdb trimmed public reads at Q25 via fastp, called clones via MiXCR and kept in-frame beta chains. Each CDR3 protein appears once, grouped with its most common genes and DNA. The sample table shows approximately 190,000 distinct CDR3 sequences, and approximately 30% are seen once. The ten biggest clones cover over 4% of the sample. Trimming removed 4 bases from V and 0 bases from J, leaving 6 bases between the germline ends. The CDR1 and CDR2 encoded by the germline V gene are WSHSY and SAAADI. Reading from cysteine to phenylalanine, the CDR3 counts 14 amino acids. This entry keeps only the CDR3 DNA: 42 bases, framed from base 1.

The chain employs TRBV10-2 and TRBJ1-4; the D gene remains uncertain. The sequenced sample consisted of axillary lymph node tissue. This sequence was found in a female donor with breast cancer. Some clones in this sample may be carry-over from other donors' samples. The nucleotides are TGCGCCAGCAGTGGACATTCAACTAATGAAAAACTGTTTTTT. This sequence encodes CASSGHSTNEKLFF.